This T cell receptor (beta chain) is from a study of blood T cell repertoires in COVID-19. The repertoire was sequenced with immunoSEQ multiplex PCR; TCRdb's copy has only in-frame clones and lacks some. The table has 150,000 to 200,000 clones, approximately 87% seen once. Germline CDR1 and CDR2: SGHTA and FQGNSA. The CDR3 covers 14 residues. J was trimmed by 6 bases and V by 1 base; bases with no gene match: 5. In Seattle, patients joined the study during active infection and were tracked longitudinally. The chain carries TRBV7-2 and TRBJ1-2, with 7 bases matching TRBD1. This clonotype originated in a woman in her 70s with COVID-19, enrolled during active disease. The sample consisted of peripheral blood. DNA for the CDR3: TGTGCCAGCAGCTTAGGAACAGGGGCGGATGGCTACACCTTC. It yields the protein CASSLGTGADGYTF.